Below, 16 T cell receptor beta chains from the same sample are listed, as sequenced in a study of T cell responses to AZD1222 COVID-19 vaccine. The data were produced by immunoSEQ multiplex PCR, yet TCRdb's version contains in-frame clones alone and is incomplete. The table includes roughly 180,000 clones, 91% detected once. The specimen comprised peripheral blood, sampled 28 days after the second AZD1222 dose. These receptors were collected from an adult who received the AZD1222 COVID-19 vaccine.

This rearrangement joins TRBV28 to TRBJ2-7, with D uncertain. From germline, CDR1 is MDHEN and CDR2 SYDVKM. The CDR3 is 11 residues long. Trimming stripped 6 bases from V and 3 bases from J, with 6 bases between. The CDR3 DNA reads TGTGCCAGCAGCCGAGGCTACGAGCAGTACTTC. This encodes CASSRGYEQYF.

The chain carries TRBV2 and TRBJ2-1, with D perhaps TRBD2 (5 bases). Trimming pared 8 bases from V and 2 bases from J, leaving 13 bases between. Looked up from germline, CDR1 is SNHLY and CDR2 is FYNNEI. The CDR3 totals 14 residues. CDR3 nucleotide sequence: TGTGCCAGCGCTCCGGGATCGACCTACAATGAGCAGTTCTTC. It is translated as CASAPGSTYNEQFF.

The gene calls are TRBV5-1 and TRBJ1-3, with D hard to call. Germline CDR1 reads SGHRS; CDR2 reads YFSETQ. This CDR3 spans 14 amino acids. Trimming removed 4 bases from V and 1 base from J, with 9 bases in between. The DNA of the CDR3 is TGCGCCAGCAGCCCTGAGTTGTCTGGAAACACCATATATTTT. It translates to CASSPELSGNTIYF.

The DNA for the CDR3 is TGTGCCAGCAGCTTACTAGCGGCAAACTCCTACAATGAGCAGTTCTTC. It yields the protein CASSLLAANSYNEQFF. The gene calls are TRBV7-3 and TRBJ2-1, with TRBD2 matching 7 bases. This CDR3 is 16 amino acids long. Germline CDR1 reads SGHTA; CDR2 reads FQGTGA. Trimming removed 2 bases from V and 0 bases from J; junction bases left unmatched: 4.

V is TRBV13 and J is TRBJ1-1; a possible D gene is TRBD1 (5 bases). Trimming left V 0 bases short and J 1 base short, with 9 bases between. Germline V gives CDR1 PRHDT, CDR2 FYEKMQ (reference sequence). The CDR3 sequence is 15 residues long. The CDR3 DNA is TGTGCCAGCAGCTTAGGCCATGGGGGGAACACTGAAGCTTTCTTT. Translated, it gives CASSLGHGGNTEAFF.

This chain connects TRBV11-3 to TRBJ1-6; TRBD1 might be the D (5 bases). V lost 4 bases, J lost 6 bases, and 13 bases lay in between. The CDR3 spans 15 residues. The germline V gene encodes CDR1 SGHNT and CDR2 YENEEA. DNA for the CDR3: TGTGCCAGCAGCTCGGGACCTTCCCTTAATTCACCCCTCCACTTT. Its protein is CASSSGPSLNSPLHF.

The chain links TRBV10-2 to TRBJ1-5, with D perhaps TRBD1 (5 bases). V lost 4 bases, J lost 8 bases, and 12 bases lay in between. The CDR3 consists of 13 residues. Germline values: CDR1 WSHSY, CDR2 SAAADI. This chain's CDR3 is CASSAGPNEPQHF. Written as DNA, the CDR3 is TGCGCCAGCAGTGCGGGACCAAACGAGCCCCAGCATTTT.

The chain employs TRBV30 and TRBJ1-4, with no clear D. CDR1 and CDR2 from the germline V gene are GTSNPN and SVGIG (reference sequence). With 0 bases removed from V and 5 bases from J, the gap between germline ends came to 4 bases. This CDR3 contains 12 residues. The CDR3 bases are TGTGCCTGGAGTGTGACGAATGAAAAACTGTTTTTT. This translates into CAWSVTNEKLFF.

This chain joins TRBV2 and TRBJ1-2, with 7 bases aligning to TRBD1. Germline trimming cut 5 bases from V and 8 bases from J; bases unmatched to any gene: 8. The CDR3 runs 13 residues. The V gene's germline CDR1 is SNHLY and CDR2 FYNNEI. The CDR3 protein is CASSLQGESGYTF. The CDR3 nucleotides are TGTGCCAGCAGTCTCCAGGGGGAGTCCGGCTACACCTTC.

Details on this clone: A junction boundary mismatches the germline segment, possibly from a read error. V gene TRBV27 combines with J gene TRBJ2-7; 8 bases align to TRBD2. The V gene's germline CDR1 is MNHEY and CDR2 SMNVEV (reference sequence). The CDR3 runs to 11 residues. CDR3 sequence reads: CATSRGGEQYF. The CDR3, as DNA: TGTGCCACCAGTCGGGGGGGCGAGCAGTACTTC.

The chain couples TRBV28 to TRBJ1-3, with 10 bases aligning to TRBD1. Losses at the gene ends were 3 bases for V and 8 bases for J; bases not matched to a gene: 13. The CDR3 has 17 residues. The germline V gene encodes CDR1 MDHEN and CDR2 SYDVKM. CDR3 loop: CASSLVSVTGGRDTIYF. CDR3 DNA: TGTGCCAGCAGTTTGGTCAGCGTGACAGGGGGCCGGGACACCATATATTTT.

The V and J genes are TRBV28 and TRBJ2-3; 11 bases map to TRBD2. The ends lost 6 bases at V and 7 bases at J; junction bases unmatched: 15. The CDR3 length is 17 residues. Germline V CDR1 and CDR2: MDHEN, SYDVKM. DNA of the CDR3: TGTGCCAGCAGCAGTAACCAACGACTAGCGGGAAGGCATACGCAGTATTTT. This encodes CASSSNQRLAGRHTQYF. The complete variable domain, with remaining parts taken from reference TRBV28 and TRBJ2-3, reads DVKVTQSSRYLVKRTGEKVFLECVQDMDHENMFWYRQDPGLGLRLIYFSYDVKMKEKGDIPEGYSVSREKKERFSLILESASTNQTSMYLCASSSNQRLAGRHTQYFGPGTRLTVL.

This sequence joins TRBV30 and TRBJ1-2; no clear D gene. Between the trimmed V and J ends, which lost 1 base and 5 bases, there was a span of 8 bases. Germline values: CDR1 GTSNPN, CDR2 SVGIG (reference sequence). The CDR3 covers 12 residues. The CDR3 loop is CAWSAQSYGYTF. CDR3 nucleotides: TGTGCCTGGAGTGCTCAGTCTTATGGCTACACCTTC.

The CDR3 sequence: CASSWDFGGTDTQYF. CDR3 sequence (DNA): TGTGCCAGCAGCTGGGACTTTGGGGGCACAGATACGCAGTATTTT. The V and J genes are TRBV11-2 and TRBJ2-3; D possibly corresponds to TRBD2 (6 bases). The CDR3 runs to 15 residues. The germline V and J ends were trimmed by 4 bases and 1 base, with 12 bases remaining between them. Germline assignment: CDR1 SGHAT and CDR2 FQNNGV.

V gene TRBV2 combines with J gene TRBJ2-7; D unclear. This CDR3 spans 13 amino acids. Germline assignment: CDR1 SNHLY and CDR2 FYNNEI. Trimming took 8 bases from V and 5 from J, leaving 16 bases between them. DNA of the CDR3: TGTGCCAGCCCGCGAGGATCTAGTGACGAGCAGTACTTC. Its protein product is CASPRGSSDEQYF.

The rearrangement joins TRBV28 to TRBJ2-2; D is unresolved. The CDR3 contains 13 residues. CDR1 MDHEN and CDR2 SYDVKM come from the germline V gene. Trimming left V 4 bases short and J 8 bases short, with 11 bases between. The DNA for the CDR3 is TGTGCCAGCAGTTGGGTCCGGGCGGGGGAGCTGTTTTTT. It is translated as CASSWVRAGELFF.